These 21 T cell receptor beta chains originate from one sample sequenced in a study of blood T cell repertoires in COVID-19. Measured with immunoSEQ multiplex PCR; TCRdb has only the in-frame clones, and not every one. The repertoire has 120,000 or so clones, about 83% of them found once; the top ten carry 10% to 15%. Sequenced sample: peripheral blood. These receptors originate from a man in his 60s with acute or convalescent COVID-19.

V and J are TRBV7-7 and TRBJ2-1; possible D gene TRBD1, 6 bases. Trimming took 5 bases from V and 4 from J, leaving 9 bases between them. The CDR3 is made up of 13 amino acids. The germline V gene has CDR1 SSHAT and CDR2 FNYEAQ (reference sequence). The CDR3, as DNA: TGTGCCAGCAGCCTGGACAGATACAATGAGCAGTTCTTC. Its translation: CASSLDRYNEQFF.

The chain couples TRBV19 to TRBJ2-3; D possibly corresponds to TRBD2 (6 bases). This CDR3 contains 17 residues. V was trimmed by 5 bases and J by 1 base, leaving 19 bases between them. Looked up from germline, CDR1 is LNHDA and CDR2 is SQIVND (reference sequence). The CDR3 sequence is CASSPYAGLMGTDTQYF. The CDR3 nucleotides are TGTGCCAGTAGTCCGTATGCGGGATTGATGGGCACAGATACGCAGTATTTT.

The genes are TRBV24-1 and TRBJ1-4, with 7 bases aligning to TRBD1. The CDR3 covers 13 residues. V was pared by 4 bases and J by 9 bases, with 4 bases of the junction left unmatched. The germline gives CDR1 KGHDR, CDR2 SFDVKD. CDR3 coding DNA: TGTGCCACCAGTGACGGGGGACAGAAAAAACTGTTTTTT. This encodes CATSDGGQKKLFF.

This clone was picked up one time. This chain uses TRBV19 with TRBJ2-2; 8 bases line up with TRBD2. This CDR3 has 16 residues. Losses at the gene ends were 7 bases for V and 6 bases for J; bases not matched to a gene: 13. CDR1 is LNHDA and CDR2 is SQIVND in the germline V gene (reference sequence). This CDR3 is CASNSPGGFGAGELFF. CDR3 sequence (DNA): TGTGCCAGTAACTCCCCGGGGGGGTTTGGGGCCGGGGAGCTGTTTTTT.

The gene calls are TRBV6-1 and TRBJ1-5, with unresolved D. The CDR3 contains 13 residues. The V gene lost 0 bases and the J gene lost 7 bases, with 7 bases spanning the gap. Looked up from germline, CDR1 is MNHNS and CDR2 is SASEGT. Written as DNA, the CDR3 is TGTGCCAGCAGTGAAGCTCGACAACAGCCCCAGCATTTT. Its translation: CASSEARQQPQHF.

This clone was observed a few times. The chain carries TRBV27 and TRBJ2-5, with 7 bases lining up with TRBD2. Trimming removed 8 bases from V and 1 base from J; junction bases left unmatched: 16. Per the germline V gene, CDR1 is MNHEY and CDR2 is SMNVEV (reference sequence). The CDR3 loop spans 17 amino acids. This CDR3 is CASRILCLLAAQETQYF. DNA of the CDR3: TGTGCCAGCCGGATCTTGTGTTTGCTAGCGGCCCAAGAGACCCAGTACTTC.

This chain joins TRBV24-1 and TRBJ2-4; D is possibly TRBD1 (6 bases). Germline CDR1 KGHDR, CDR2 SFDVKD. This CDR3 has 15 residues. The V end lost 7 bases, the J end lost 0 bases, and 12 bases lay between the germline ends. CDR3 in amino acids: CATRDRRIAKNIQYF. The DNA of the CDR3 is TGTGCCACCAGGGACAGACGAATAGCCAAAAACATTCAGTACTTC.

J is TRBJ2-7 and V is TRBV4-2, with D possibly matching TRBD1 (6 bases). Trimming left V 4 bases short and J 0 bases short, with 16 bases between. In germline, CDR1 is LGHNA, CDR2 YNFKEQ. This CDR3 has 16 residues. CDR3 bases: TGTGCCAGCAGCCCAGGAAAGGGGGAGAGCTCCTACGAGCAGTACTTC. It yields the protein CASSPGKGESSYEQYF.

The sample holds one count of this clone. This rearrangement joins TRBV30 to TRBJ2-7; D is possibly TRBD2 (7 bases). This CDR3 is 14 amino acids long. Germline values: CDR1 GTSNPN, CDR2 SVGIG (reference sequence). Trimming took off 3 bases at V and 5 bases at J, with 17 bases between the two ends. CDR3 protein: CAWRMAGAPHEQYF. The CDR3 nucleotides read TGTGCCTGGAGGATGGCGGGGGCCCCCCACGAGCAGTACTTC.

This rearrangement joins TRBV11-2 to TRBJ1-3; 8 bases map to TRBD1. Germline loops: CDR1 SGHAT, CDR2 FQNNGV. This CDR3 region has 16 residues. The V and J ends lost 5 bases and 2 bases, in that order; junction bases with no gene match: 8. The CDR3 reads CASSLGQGGTGNTIYF. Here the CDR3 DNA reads TGTGCCAGCAGCCTTGGACAGGGTGGAACTGGAAACACCATATATTTT.

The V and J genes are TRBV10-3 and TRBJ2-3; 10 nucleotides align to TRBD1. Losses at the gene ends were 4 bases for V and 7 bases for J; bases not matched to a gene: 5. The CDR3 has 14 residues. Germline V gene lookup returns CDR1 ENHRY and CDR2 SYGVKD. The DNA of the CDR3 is TGTGCCATCAGTGGGGACAGGGGCGGTTATACGCAGTATTTT. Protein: CAISGDRGGYTQYF.

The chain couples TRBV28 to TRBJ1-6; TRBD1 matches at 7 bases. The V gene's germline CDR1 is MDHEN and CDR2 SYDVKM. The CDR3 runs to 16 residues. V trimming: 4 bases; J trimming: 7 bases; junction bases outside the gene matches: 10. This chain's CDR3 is CASSSFRTGKNSPLHF. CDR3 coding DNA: TGTGCCAGCAGTTCTTTTAGGACAGGAAAGAATTCACCCCTCCACTTT.

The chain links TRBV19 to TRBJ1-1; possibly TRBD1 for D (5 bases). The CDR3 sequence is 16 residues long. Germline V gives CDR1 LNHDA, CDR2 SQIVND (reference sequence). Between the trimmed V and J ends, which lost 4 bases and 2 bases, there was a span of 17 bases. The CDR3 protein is CASSRFPDSSNTEAFF. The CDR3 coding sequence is TGTGCCAGTAGTAGATTTCCCGACAGCTCCAACACTGAAGCTTTCTTT.

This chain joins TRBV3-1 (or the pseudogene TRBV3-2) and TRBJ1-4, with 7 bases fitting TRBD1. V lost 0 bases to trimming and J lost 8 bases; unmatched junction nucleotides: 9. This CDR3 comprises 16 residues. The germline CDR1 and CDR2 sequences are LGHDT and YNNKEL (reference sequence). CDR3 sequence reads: CASSQEPSGGWEKLFF. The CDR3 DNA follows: TGTGCCAGCAGCCAAGAGCCTTCAGGGGGATGGGAAAAACTGTTTTTT.

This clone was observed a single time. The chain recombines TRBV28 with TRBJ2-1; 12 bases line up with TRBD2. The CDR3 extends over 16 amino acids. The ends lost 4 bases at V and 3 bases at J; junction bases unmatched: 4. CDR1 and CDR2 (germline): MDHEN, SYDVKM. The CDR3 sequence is CASSSGLAGIYNEQFF. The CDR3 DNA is TGTGCCAGCAGTTCCGGACTAGCGGGGATCTACAATGAGCAGTTCTTC.

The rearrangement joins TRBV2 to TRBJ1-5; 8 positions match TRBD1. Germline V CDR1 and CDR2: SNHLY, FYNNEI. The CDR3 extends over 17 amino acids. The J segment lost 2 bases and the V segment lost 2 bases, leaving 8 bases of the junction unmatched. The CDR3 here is CASSEIQGAEGNQPQHF. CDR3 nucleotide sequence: TGTGCCAGCAGTGAAATTCAGGGGGCTGAGGGCAATCAGCCCCAGCATTTT. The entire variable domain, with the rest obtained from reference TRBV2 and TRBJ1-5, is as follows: EPEVTQTPSHQVTQMGQEVILRCVPISNHLYFYWYRQILGQKVEFLVSFYNNEISEKSEIFDDQFSVERPDGSNFTLKIRSTKLEDSAMYFCASSEIQGAEGNQPQHFGDGTRLSIL.

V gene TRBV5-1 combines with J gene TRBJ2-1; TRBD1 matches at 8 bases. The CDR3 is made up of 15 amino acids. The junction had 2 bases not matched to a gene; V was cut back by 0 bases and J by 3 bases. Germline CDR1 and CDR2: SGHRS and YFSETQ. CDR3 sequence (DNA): TGCGCCAGCAGCTTGGTAGGGACAGGCTACAATGAGCAGTTCTTC. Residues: CASSLVGTGYNEQFF.

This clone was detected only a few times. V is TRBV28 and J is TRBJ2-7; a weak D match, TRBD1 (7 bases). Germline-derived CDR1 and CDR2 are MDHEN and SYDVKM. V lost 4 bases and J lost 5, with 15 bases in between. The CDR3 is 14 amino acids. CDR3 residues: CASSSPGRGDEQYF. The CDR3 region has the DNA TGTGCCAGCAGTTCCCCGGGCAGGGGGGACGAGCAGTACTTC.

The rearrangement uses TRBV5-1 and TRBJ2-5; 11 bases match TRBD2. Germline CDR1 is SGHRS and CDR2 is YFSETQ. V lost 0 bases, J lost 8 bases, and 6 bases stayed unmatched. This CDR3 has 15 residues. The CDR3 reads CASSLGTSGGVTQYF. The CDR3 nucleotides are TGCGCCAGCAGCTTGGGTACTAGCGGGGGAGTCACCCAGTACTTC.

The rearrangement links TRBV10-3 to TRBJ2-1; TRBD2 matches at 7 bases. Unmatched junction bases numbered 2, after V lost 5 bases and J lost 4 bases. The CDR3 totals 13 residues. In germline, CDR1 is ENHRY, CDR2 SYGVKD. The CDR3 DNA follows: TGTGCCATCAGTAGCGGGGTGTACAATGAGCAGTTCTTC. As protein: CAISSGVYNEQFF.

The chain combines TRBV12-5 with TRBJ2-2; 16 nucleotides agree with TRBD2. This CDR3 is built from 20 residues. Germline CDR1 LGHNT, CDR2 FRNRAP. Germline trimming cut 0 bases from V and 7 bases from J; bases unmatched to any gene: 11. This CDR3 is CASGLVQPGLAGGYGGELFF. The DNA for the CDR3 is TGTGCTAGTGGTTTGGTCCAACCGGGACTAGCGGGAGGGTATGGCGGGGAGCTGTTTTTT.